This T cell receptor (beta chain) was obtained from a study of cytomegalovirus exposure and HLA in healthy donors (dated by TCRdb to the late 2010s). For the wider study: According to an earlier analysis of 550 to 700 of the donors, roughly 180 million T cells yielded approximately 120 million unique TCR beta sequences and less than 300 Gb of sequence data. An early release covering about 600 HLA-typed donors comprised about 300 gigabases of sequencing data and tens of millions of unique TCR sequences. Of the 398 genotyped donors, roughly 76% were placed in the genetic ancestry cluster associated with self-reported Caucasian donors. The study was designed to test whether signatures of past pathogen exposure could be identified by cataloging public T cell receptors. Using immunosequencing, the study profiled T cell repertoires from 500 to 800 subjects and related those repertoires to cytomegalovirus serostatus. A separate validation cohort of over a hundred different subjects was used in addition to the 666-subject first cohort. High-throughput TCR immunosequencing, statistical association of individual TCRs with disease status, and machine learning were combined to predict cytomegalovirus infection status. In a later analysis, previously published TCR beta repertoires from fewer than 750 donors were re-analyzed and high-resolution HLA genotyping was added so that TCR occurrence patterns could be studied. In the later analysis, no new phenotypic data were used to find candidate immune exposures; instead, reliance was placed on TCR beta sequences and their occurrence across donors. An earlier analysis of 587 of the donors used high-throughput TCR beta sequencing to judge whether each TCR beta V gene segment behaved as functional or pseudogenic. Donor age, sex, ethnicity and CMV serostatus were compiled together with the repertoire data. In a later genetic analysis, genome-wide SNP genotypes for about 55% of the 666 donors were used, and that subset was treated as a discovery cohort. Every discovery cohort repertoire had been produced on one sequencing platform. HLA typing included class I and class II loci at four-digit resolution. Typing coverage differed by locus: A, B, C, DRB1 and DQB1 were typed in roughly 620-630 donors, DQA1 in approximately 520, DPA1 in 600 to 610, and DPB1 in around 440. Roughly five DR-DQ haplotypes were handled as single units for association and clustering because linkage in the cohort was strong. Across roughly 420 genotyped donors of the cohort, an average of about 240,000 unique TCR beta nucleotide sequences per donor were sequenced, and roughly a sixth of those sequences were non-productive.

General findings and caveats noted by the study authors: Several of the top co-occurrence clusters appeared to be linked to parvovirus B19, influenza, CMV and Epstein-Barr virus, according to a later analysis. A total of 150 to 200 TCR beta chains were listed by the study as associated with cytomegalovirus. Three of the identified cytomegalovirus-associated TCR beta chains were confirmed in vitro to be specific for cytomegalovirus antigens. A further reported finding was that TCR beta sequences accurately predicted the HLA-A and HLA-B alleles for most subjects in the first cohort. When HLA alleles, especially DR and DQ, strongly co-occurred, TCR associations were difficult to assign to individual alleles. According to a later analysis, most CMV-associated TCR beta chains appeared to be HLA-restricted, and the HLA associations seemed to be driven largely by CMV exposure. Correlated functional status among segregating V segments might reflect linkage disequilibrium, but an unknown experimental factor could not be ruled out. According to a later analysis, TCR association rates differed among HLA loci, with DRB1 alleles showing the most associated TCRs and HLA-C alleles showing the fewest. According to the authors, the approach could potentially be generalized to other disease states and immunological phenotypes. Specific HLA alleles were associated with 15,000 to 20,000 TCR beta sequences at a false discovery rate of 0.05 in a later analysis. Compared with equally common non-associated chains, HLA-associated TCR beta chains in a later analysis were more clonally expanded and had lower generation probabilities. According to a later genetic analysis, donors in an Asian-associated ancestry cluster had fewer N-insertions in productive TCRs than the roughly 700-donor mean. Sequencing depth was assumed to be roughly uniform across donors in the presence/absence analyses, though that assumption may not hold. The cohort was sequenced for TCR beta chains only, and without alpha or paired-chain data the features that could be detected were limited. The sequencing pipeline was judged likely to have produced a cluster of highly shared sequence variants as a technical artifact. The earlier analysis of nearly 600 of the donors excluded approximately 17 rarely observed V segments, including chromosome 9 orphons, because counts were too low. V-gene and J-gene trimming of TCR beta chains was associated with a missense DCLRE1C variant in a later genetic analysis, and the association was replicated in an independent cohort. In both the original and validation cohorts, the classifier was reported to diagnose cytomegalovirus status with high specificity and sensitivity. While some public TCRs were present in many individuals, most TCR sequences turned up only very rarely across donors. Some IMGT-functional V segments, including TRBV6-2 and TRBV6-3, could not be distinguished by the 87-base-pair reads and were therefore excluded. HLA typing was unavailable for some donors at each locus, so association tests used only the typed subset. In an earlier analysis of 587 of the donors, most TCR beta V segments appeared in productive rearrangements about 87% or about 30% of the time, broadly matching IMGT annotations. CMV serostatus was the only immune exposure information available for the cohort.

For this clone: Its antigen is still unknown. No base-level quality is on record; no much larger clone is a single base apart.

The method was the immunoSEQ multiplex PCR assay. For the multiplex PCR, a mixture combining 60 forward primers for TCR Vbeta segments and 13 reverse primers for TCR Jbeta segments was used. The CDR3 region of rearranged TCR beta genes was amplified from genomic DNA by a multiplex PCR assay. The Illumina HiSeq System was used to sequence the amplified TCR beta libraries as 87-base-pair reads. The study's own analysis went as follows. Across the 500 to 750 repertoires, a later analysis counted some 80 million unique TCR beta chains, 8.5 million to 12 million of which were shared by at least two donors. Raw reads were error-corrected and collapsed into unique sequences with a nearest-neighbor algorithm that merged closely related sequences to remove PCR and sequencing errors. V, D and J gene segments were assigned by aligning CDR3 sequences to IMGT reference sequences. For a sequence to be retained, at least a six-nucleotide match to both a V gene segment and a J gene segment was required. Rearrangements were classified as productive when the CDR3 lacked stop codons and remained in frame with V and J, and all other rearrangements were classified as non-productive. Following IMGT convention, CDR3 was defined as the stretch from the second conserved V-encoded cysteine to the conserved J-encoded phenylalanine. Sequences without an unambiguous match to a single V gene segment were excluded from the earlier analysis of 450 to 650 of the donors. In an earlier analysis of more than 500 of the donors, a V segment was called functional when productive rearrangements were above 56.7%, and segregating when the standard deviation between donors exceeded 5%. A statistical classification framework was built for diagnosing cytomegalovirus status from the catalog of TCR beta chain sequences. V and J gene assignment, in a later analysis, came from comparing TCR nucleotide sequences with IMGT/GENE-DB human TR gene sequences. In a later analysis, CDR3 sequences and most-parsimonious VDJ recombination scenarios were assigned using the TCRdist pipeline. A later analysis defined each TCR beta chain by its CDR3 amino acid sequence plus V-gene family, and excluded reads lacking a unique V-gene family. In a later analysis, 550 to 650 highly shared, low-generation-probability nucleotide sequences were removed to address suspected cross-contamination and a sequencing artifact. For each public chain, a later analysis derived a clonal expansion index from normalized ranks of inferred template counts within each repertoire. In a later analysis, generation probabilities were computed with a VDJ recombination model fitted to out-of-frame rearrangements, and the resulting probabilities were checked against IGoR. In a later analysis, TCR-TCR, TCR-HLA and TCR-CMV co-occurrence was scored with hypergeometric tests, and a repertoire-size bias correction was applied to TCR pairs. A later analysis estimated false discovery rates by permuting HLA or CMV assignments 20 times. In a later analysis, co-occurring TCRs were grouped using DBSCAN, and TCRdist sequence similarity was added for clustering within HLA-allele-positive subsets. Repertoires with fewer than 30,000 or more than 120,000 public chains, plus five repertoires with anomalous nucleotide sharing, were excluded from co-occurrence clustering. Imported from immuneACCESS, the table was reduced by TCRdb to in-frame sequences with V and J called. These copies leave out some clones; in studies compared against another copy, an unresolved V gene accounts for under half, and the cause of the remainder is not known. The DNA gave D and trimming, while V, J and clone size come from that table. Within this sample are some 130,000 clones, with about 80% of them counted one time only. Clones ranked in the top ten supply approximately 0.97% of the sample.

From its cysteine to its phenylalanine, the CDR3 spans 19 amino acids. Solely the CDR3 DNA is kept, with 57 bases framed from the first base. The cohort comprised more than 550 healthy bone marrow donors. Cohort members were all nominally healthy when sampled, although unrecorded immune exposures were likely present. Of the roughly 720 cohort members, roughly 300 had positive CMV serostatus and 350 to 450 had negative CMV serostatus, and CMV serostatus was not recorded for the donor. Every donor gave a peripheral blood sample, and the peripheral blood mononuclear cells from that sample were used for TCR beta sequencing. The Qiagen DNeasy Blood Extraction Kit was used to extract genomic DNA from the blood cell samples.

The receptor comes from a human donor in good health. The sequencing input was PBMCs. The chain is made from TRBV21-1 and TRBJ1-5; TRBD1, as called in the table, went unchecked against the DNA. TRBV21-1 is assigned pseudogene status. CDR3 protein: CASSKSDIPRDYSNQPQHF. DNA sequence: TGTGCCAGCAGCAAATCTGACATCCCGAGAGATTATAGCAATCAGCCCCAGCATTTT.